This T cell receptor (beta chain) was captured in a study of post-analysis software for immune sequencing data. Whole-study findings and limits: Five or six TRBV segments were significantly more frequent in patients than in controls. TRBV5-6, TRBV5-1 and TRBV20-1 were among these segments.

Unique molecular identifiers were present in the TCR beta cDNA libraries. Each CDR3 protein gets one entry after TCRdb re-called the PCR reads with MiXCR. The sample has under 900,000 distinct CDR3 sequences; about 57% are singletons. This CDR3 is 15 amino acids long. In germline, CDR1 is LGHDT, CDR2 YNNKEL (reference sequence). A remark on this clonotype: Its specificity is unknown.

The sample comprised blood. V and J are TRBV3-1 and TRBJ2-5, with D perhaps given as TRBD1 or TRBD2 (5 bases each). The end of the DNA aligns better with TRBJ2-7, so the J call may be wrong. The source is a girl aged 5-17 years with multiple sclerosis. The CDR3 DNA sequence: TGTGCCAGCAGCCAAGGCCGCCTGGGGGACTACGAGCAGTACTTC. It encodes CASSQGRLGDYEQYF.